In this sample, the clone carrying this T cell receptor beta chain turned up a few times. Trimming pared 0 bases from V and 6 bases from J, leaving 21 bases between. Germline CDR1 reads SGDLS; CDR2 reads YYNGEE. The CDR3 is made up of 17 amino acids. The data belong to a study of blood T cells in healthy people across ages. The use of a sample-barcoded 5' primer and a J-beta primer mix characterized a second PCR of roughly 6 to 11 cycles. TCRdb passed the 5' RACE reads through MiXCR, listing each CDR3 protein once. The sample shows some 890,000 distinct CDR3 sequences, 25% to 30% of them seen only once. This same sample was also part of a study on T cells of mothers and their children.

The chain joins TRBV9 to TRBJ1-1; D perhaps matches TRBD1 (5 bases). The sequencing sample was made of blood. This clonotype originated in a woman between 40 and 55 years old in good health. CDR3 bases: TGTGCCAGCAGCGTAGATCCCTCGGCAGGGATGATGGCTGAAGCTTTCTTT. Protein sequence: CASSVDPSAGMMAEAFF.